This T cell receptor (beta chain) comes out of a study of cytomegalovirus exposure and HLA in healthy donors. Clones were read by immunoSEQ multiplex PCR, and TCRdb kept only the in-frame ones, dropping some. The sample holds roughly 120,000 clones, approximately 81% seen once. V dropped 6 bases and J dropped 4; count of bases not matched to a gene: 0. Germline values: CDR1 SQVTM, CDR2 ANQGSEA. The CDR3 totals 12 residues. The chain employs TRBV29-1 and TRBJ2-1; 10 bases are a match to TRBD2. The sequenced material came from PBMCs. The sequence was collected from a woman aged 30 to 39 in good health and CMV-seronegative. The DNA for the CDR3 is TGCAGCGTACTAGCGGGGTACAATGAGCAGTTCTTC. Its protein product is CSVLAGYNEQFF.